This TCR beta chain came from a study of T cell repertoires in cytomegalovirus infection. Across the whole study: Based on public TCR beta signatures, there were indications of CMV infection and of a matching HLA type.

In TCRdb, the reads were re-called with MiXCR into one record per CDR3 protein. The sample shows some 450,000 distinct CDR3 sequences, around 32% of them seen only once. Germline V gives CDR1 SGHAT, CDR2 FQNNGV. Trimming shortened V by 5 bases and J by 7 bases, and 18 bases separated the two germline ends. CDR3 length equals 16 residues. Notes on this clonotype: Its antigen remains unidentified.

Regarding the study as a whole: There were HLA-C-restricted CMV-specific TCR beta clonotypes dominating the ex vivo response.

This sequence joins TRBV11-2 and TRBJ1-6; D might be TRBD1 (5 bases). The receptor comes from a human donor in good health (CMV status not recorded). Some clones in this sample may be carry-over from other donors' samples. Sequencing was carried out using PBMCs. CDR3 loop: CASSPDPGRMNSPLHF. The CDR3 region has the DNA TGTGCCAGCAGCCCAGACCCGGGACGCATGAATTCACCCCTCCACTTT.